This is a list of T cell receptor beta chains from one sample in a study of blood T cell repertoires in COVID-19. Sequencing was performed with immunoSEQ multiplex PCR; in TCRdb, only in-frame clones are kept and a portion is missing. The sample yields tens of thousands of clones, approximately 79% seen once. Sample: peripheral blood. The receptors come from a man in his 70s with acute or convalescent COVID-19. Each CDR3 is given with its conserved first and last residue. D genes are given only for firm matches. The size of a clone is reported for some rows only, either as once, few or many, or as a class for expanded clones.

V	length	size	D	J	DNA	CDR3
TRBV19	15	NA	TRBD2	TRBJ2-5	TGTGCCAGTAGTATAGGATCGAGCGGGAGAAAGACCCAGTACTTC	CASSIGSSGRKTQYF
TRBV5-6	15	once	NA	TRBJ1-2	TGTGCCAGCAGCTCTACAGGGACGGGTAACTATGGCTACACCTTC	CASSSTGTGNYGYTF
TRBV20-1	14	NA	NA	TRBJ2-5	TGCAGTGCTAGTGGGGGCGGGATTGGAGAGACCCAGTACTTC	CSASGGGIGETQYF
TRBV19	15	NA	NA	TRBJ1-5	TGTGCCAGTAGTATACTGGGGGGGGATGGTCAGCCCCAGCATTTT	CASSILGGDGQPQHF
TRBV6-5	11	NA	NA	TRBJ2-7	TGTGCCAGCAATTGGGGCAGCGAGCAGTACTTC	CASNWGSEQYF
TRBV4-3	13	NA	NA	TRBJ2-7	TGCGCCAGCAGCCAAGCCCTCCGGGACGAGCAGTACTTC	CASSQALRDEQYF
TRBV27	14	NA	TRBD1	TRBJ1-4	TGTGCCAGCAGCCGACAGGGGGTGAGTGAAAAACTGTTTTTT	CASSRQGVSEKLFF
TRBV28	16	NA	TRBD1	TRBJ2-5	TGTGCCAGCAGGACTCGGACAGGGGGCGCTTGGGAGACCCAGTACTTC	CASRTRTGGAWETQYF
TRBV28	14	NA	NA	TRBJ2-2	TGTGCCAGCAACCTTGCGGGGTTCACCGGGGAGCTGTTTTTT	CASNLAGFTGELFF
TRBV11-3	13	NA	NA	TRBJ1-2	TGTGCCAGCAGCTCTGATACAGGGTTTGGCTACACCTTC	CASSSDTGFGYTF
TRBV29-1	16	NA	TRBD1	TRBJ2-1	TGCAGCGGGGTGGGACAGGGGGATTTTGTCAAGGGTGAGCAGTTCTTC	CSGVGQGDFVKGEQFF
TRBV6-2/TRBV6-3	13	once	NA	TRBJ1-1	TGTGCCAGCAGTATCCTCCTTAGAGCTGAAGCTTTCTTT	CASSILLRAEAFF
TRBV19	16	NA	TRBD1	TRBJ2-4	TGTGCCAGTAGTTCCGGGACAGCCGCTAAAAAAAACATTCAGTACTTC	CASSSGTAAKKNIQYF
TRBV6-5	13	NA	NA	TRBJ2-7	TGTGCCAGCAGTTCTCAGGGGATCTACGAGCAGTACTTC	CASSSQGIYEQYF
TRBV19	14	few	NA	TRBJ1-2	TGTGCCAGTAGTACGGGGCGGGGATTCTATGGCTACACCTTC	CASSTGRGFYGYTF
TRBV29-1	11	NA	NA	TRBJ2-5	TGCAGCGGGAGGAGGGGTGAGACCCAGTACTTC	CSGRRGETQYF
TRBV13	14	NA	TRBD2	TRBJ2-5	TGTGCCAGCAGCTTAGGAGCGGGAGAGGAGACCCAGTACTTC	CASSLGAGEETQYF
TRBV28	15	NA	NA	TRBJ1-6	TGTGCCAGCAGCTCCGTACCCCAGGGTGGTTCACCCCTCCACTTT	CASSSVPQGGSPLHF
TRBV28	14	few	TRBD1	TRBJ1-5	TGTGCCAGCACCGCGGGGACAGTCAATCAGCCCCAGCATTTT	CASTAGTVNQPQHF
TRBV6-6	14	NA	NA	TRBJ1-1	TGTGCCAGCAGTCGACAGTATACGAACACTGAAGCTTTCTTT	CASSRQYTNTEAFF
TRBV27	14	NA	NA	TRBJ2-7	TGTGCCAGCAGTTTACATACAGGGAACTACGAGCAGTACTTC	CASSLHTGNYEQYF
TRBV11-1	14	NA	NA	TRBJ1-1	TGTGCCAGGGGTCGGGGTGGGGTGGCCACTGAAGCTTTCTTT	CARGRGGVATEAFF
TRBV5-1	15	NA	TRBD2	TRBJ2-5	TGCGCCAGCAGCCCGGGGGGGGCGGCCCAAGAGACCCAGTACTTC	CASSPGGAAQETQYF
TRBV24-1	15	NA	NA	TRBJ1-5	TGTGCCACCCGGGAGGGGGGGAGGAGCAATCAGCCCCAGCATTTT	CATREGGRSNQPQHF
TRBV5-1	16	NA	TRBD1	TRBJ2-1	TGCGCCAGCAGCCGGACAGGTCTCCGGGAAGACAATGAGCAGTTCTTC	CASSRTGLREDNEQFF
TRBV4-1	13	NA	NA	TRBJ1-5	TGCGCCAGCAGCCAAGATGAGGGTCAGCCCCAGCATTTT	CASSQDEGQPQHF
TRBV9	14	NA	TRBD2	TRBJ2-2	TGTGCCAGCAGCGAGGGACTAGCAACCGGGGAGCTGTTTTTT	CASSEGLATGELFF
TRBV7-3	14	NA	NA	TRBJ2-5	TGTGCCAGCAGCTCTCACCCGGGGGATGAGACCCAGTACTTC	CASSSHPGDETQYF
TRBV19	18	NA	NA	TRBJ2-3	TGTGCCAGTAGACGCTCTTGCCTATGGCGGGGCCGCACAGATACGCAGTATTTT	CASRRSCLWRGRTDTQYF
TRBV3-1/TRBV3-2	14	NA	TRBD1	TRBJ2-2	TGTGCCAGCAGAGGACAGGGAAGCACCGGGGAGCTGTTTTTT	CASRGQGSTGELFF
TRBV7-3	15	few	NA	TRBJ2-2	TGTGCCAGCAGCTTACGGGGTGGGGACACCGGGGAGCTGTTTTTT	CASSLRGGDTGELFF
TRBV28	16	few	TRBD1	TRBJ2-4	TGTGCCAGCAGTCTCTCACCTGGGACAGGGATGAACATTCAGTACTTC	CASSLSPGTGMNIQYF
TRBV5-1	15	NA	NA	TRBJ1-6	TGCGCCAGCAGCATGGGCAGGTCCTATAATTCACCCCTCCACTTT	CASSMGRSYNSPLHF
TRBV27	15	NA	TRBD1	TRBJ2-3	TGTGCCAGCAGTTCACAGGGGGCTGGCACAGATACGCAGTATTTT	CASSSQGAGTDTQYF
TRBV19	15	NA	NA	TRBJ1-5	TGTGCCAGTAGTATAGGTGGCCAGTCCAATCAGCCCCAGCATTTT	CASSIGGQSNQPQHF
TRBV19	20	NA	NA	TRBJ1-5	TGTGCCAGTACCTCCGGAGGAAATGGAGCGATGGCAGGGGATACGCAGCCCCAGCATTTT	CASTSGGNGAMAGDTQPQHF
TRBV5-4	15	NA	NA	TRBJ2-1	TGTGCCAGCAGACAACGGTGGAGCTCCTACAATGAGCAGTTCTTC	CASRQRWSSYNEQFF
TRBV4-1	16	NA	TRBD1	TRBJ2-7	TGCGCCAGCAGCCAAGGGCCCAGGGACAGGCCTTACGAGCAGTACTTC	CASSQGPRDRPYEQYF
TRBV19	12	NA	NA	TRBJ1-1	TGTGCCAGTAGTGTCACAGGGTTAGGAGCTTTCTTT	CASSVTGLGAFF
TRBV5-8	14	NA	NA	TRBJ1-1	TGTGCCAGCAGCTTGGGTCCGGTCCACACTGAAGCTTTCTTT	CASSLGPVHTEAFF
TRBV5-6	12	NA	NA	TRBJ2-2	TGTGCCAGCAGCCTGAGCACCGGGGAGCTGTTTTTT	CASSLSTGELFF
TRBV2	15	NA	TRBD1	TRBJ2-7	TGTGCCAGCACTGGACAGGGGGGCTTTATGTACGAGCAGTACTTC	CASTGQGGFMYEQYF
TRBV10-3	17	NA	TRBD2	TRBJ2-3	TGTGCCATCAGCGCCTCCCTCGGTACGGGAGGAACAGATACGCAGTATTTT	CAISASLGTGGTDTQYF
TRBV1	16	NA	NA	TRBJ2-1	TGCACCAGCAGCCAATGCTTAGCGGGGTCCTACAATGAGCAGTTCTTC	CTSSQCLAGSYNEQFF
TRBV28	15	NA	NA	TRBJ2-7	TGTGCCAGCAGTTTCGGCGGGACCAACTCCTACGAGCAGTACTTC	CASSFGGTNSYEQYF
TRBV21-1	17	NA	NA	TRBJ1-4	TGTGCCAGCAGCAATGGGAGTCGGGGGGCGAAGGAAGAAAAACTGTTTTTT	CASSNGSRGAKEEKLFF
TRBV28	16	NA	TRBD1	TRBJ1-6	TGTGCCAGCAGTTTTGGGGACAGGTCTTATAATTCACCCCTCCACTTT	CASSFGDRSYNSPLHF
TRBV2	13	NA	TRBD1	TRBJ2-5	TGTGCCAGCAGAGGTGCCAGGGGGGAGACCCAGTACTTC	CASRGARGETQYF
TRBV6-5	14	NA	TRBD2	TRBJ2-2	TGTGCCAGCAGAACTAGCGGGAACACCGGGGAGCTGTTTTTT	CASRTSGNTGELFF
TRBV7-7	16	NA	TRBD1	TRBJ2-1	TGTGCTAGCAGCCCTACTACAGGGGGCGCCTACAATGAGCAGTTCTTC	CASSPTTGGAYNEQFF
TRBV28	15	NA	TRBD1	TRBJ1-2	TGTGCCAGCAGTTATCAGGGGGCCATTAACTATGGCTACACCTTC	CASSYQGAINYGYTF
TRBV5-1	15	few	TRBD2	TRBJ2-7	TGCGCCAGCAGCCCTCGAGGGACGGGGGGCTACGAGCAGTACTTC	CASSPRGTGGYEQYF
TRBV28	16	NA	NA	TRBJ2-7	TGTGCCAGCAGTTTATGGGGAGAAGTGGGGAGTCGCGAGCAGTACTTC	CASSLWGEVGSREQYF
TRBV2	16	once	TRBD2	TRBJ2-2	TGTGCCAGCAGTGAAGCCGGGAGGCTCGGCACCGGGGAGCTGTTTTTT	CASSEAGRLGTGELFF
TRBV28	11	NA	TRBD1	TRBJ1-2	TGTGCGGGACAGACTAACTATGGCTACACCTTC	CAGQTNYGYTF